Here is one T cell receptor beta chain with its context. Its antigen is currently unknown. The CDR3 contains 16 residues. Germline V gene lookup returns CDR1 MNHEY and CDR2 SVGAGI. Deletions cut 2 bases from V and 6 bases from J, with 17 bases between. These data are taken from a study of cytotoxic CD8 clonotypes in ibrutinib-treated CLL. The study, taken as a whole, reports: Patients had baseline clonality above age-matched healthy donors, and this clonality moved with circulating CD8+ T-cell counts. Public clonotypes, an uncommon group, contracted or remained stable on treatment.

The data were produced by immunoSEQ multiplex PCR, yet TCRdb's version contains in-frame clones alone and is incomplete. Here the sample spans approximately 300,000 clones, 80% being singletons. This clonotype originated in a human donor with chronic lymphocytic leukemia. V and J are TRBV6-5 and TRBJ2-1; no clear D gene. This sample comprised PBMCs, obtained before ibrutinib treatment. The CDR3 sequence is CASSYRGVGRVNEQFF. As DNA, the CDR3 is TGTGCCAGCAGTTACCGTGGGGTGGGTCGGGTCAATGAGCAGTTCTTC.